This entry lists 7 T cell receptor beta chains sequenced from one sample in a study of blood T cell repertoires in COVID-19. The data were produced by immunoSEQ multiplex PCR, yet TCRdb's version contains in-frame clones alone and is incomplete. The data contain hundreds of thousands of clones, about 87% of them seen just once; the ten biggest clones take up less than 9.5%. The specimen was peripheral blood. Receptors were obtained from a woman between 50 and 59 years old who had recovered from COVID-19.

The chain combines TRBV7-9 with TRBJ2-5; D is possibly TRBD2 (7 bases). CDR3 length: 14 amino acids. With 1 base removed from V and 4 bases from J, the gap between germline ends came to 10 bases. Per the germline V gene, CDR1 is SEHNR and CDR2 is FQNEAQ (reference sequence). Here the CDR3 reads CASSLVGGGETQYF. In DNA form, the CDR3 reads TGTGCCAGCAGCTTAGTGGGAGGGGGAGAGACCCAGTACTTC.

This clone was picked up a small number of times. This chain joins TRBV27 and TRBJ2-5; D not resolved. Germline CDR1 reads MNHEY; CDR2 reads SMNVEV (reference sequence). The CDR3 runs 14 residues. Trimming removed 5 bases at V and 3 bases at J, with 13 bases between. CDR3 sequence (DNA): TGTGCCAGCAGTCCCGGGTATTCCAAAGAGACCCAGTACTTC. Amino acid sequence: CASSPGYSKETQYF.

The chain links TRBV5-8 to TRBJ2-1; D perhaps matches TRBD2 (7 bases). Germline V lookup: CDR1 SGHTS, CDR2 YDEGEE. The V end lost 0 bases, the J end lost 6 bases, and 10 bases lay between the germline ends. The CDR3 is made up of 14 amino acids. CDR3 region: CASSLEGGVNEQFF. The CDR3, as DNA: TGTGCCAGCAGCTTGGAGGGGGGGGTCAATGAGCAGTTCTTC.

The sample holds one count of this clone. The chain is built from TRBV6-2 or TRBV6-3 and TRBJ2-1; no reliable D call. V lost 2 bases, J lost 9 bases, and 11 bases lay in between. The CDR3 has 13 amino acids. Germline V gene lookup returns CDR1 MNHEY and CDR2 SVGEGT. CDR3 in DNA: TGTGCCAGCAGTTACAACTCCGGGTCTGAGCAGTTCTTC. Amino acid sequence: CASSYNSGSEQFF.

This chain links TRBV7-2 with TRBJ2-1; 11 bases map to TRBD2. V shed 6 bases, J shed 2 bases, and the junction held 3 bases outside the gene matches. The germline V gene encodes CDR1 SGHTA and CDR2 FQGNSA. This CDR3 region has 15 residues. The CDR3 sequence is CASRTSGVTYNEQFF. For the CDR3, the DNA is TGTGCCAGCAGGACTAGCGGGGTTACCTACAATGAGCAGTTCTTC.

This rearrangement joins TRBV18 to TRBJ2-7; D gene uncertain. Trimming shortened V by 6 bases and J by 2 bases, and 14 bases separated the two germline ends. Germline CDR1 reads KGHSH; CDR2 reads LQKENI. The CDR3 covers 14 residues. As DNA, the CDR3 is TGTGCCAGCTCTCCCGGTTACGAACCCTACGAGCAGTACTTC. This gives the protein CASSPGYEPYEQYF.

This clone has only one observation. V and J are TRBV6-1 and TRBJ2-1, with 7 bases aligning to TRBD2. V dropped 0 bases and J dropped 3; count of bases not matched to a gene: 5. CDR3 length equals 16 residues. Germline V lookup: CDR1 MNHNS, CDR2 SASEGT. The DNA for the CDR3 is TGTGCCAGCAGTGAAGCAGAGCGGGATTACTACAATGAGCAGTTCTTC. Protein: CASSEAERDYYNEQFF.